This T cell receptor (beta chain) derives from a study of breast tumors, draining lymph nodes, adjacent tissues. Findings of the study overall: Findings are consistent with lymph node origin and intratumoral expansion of most tumor T cells. Tumor repertoires ranked between lymph nodes and nontumor tissue in diversity, with V and J gene preferences. Compared with basal-like, luminal-like tumors shared significantly more repertoire with nontumor tissue.

TCRdb re-derived calls from the multiplex PCR reads in MiXCR, one entry per CDR3 protein. The table shows more than 10,000 distinct CDR3 sequences, with 62% occurring only once. As to this clonotype: What it binds is not known.

Sequencing was carried out using tumor-adjacent breast tissue. This TCR derives from a female donor with breast cancer. Some clones in this sample may be carry-over from other donors' samples.

The CDR3 bases are TGTGCCAGCAGCTTAAGCGGGGGTTACAATGAGCAGTTCTTC. Protein: CASSLSGGYNEQFF. The chain combines TRBV7-9 with TRBJ2-1; 8 nucleotides match TRBD2. The CDR3 has 14 residues. The germline V gene has CDR1 SEHNR and CDR2 FQNEAQ (reference sequence). The junction had 1 base not matched to a gene; V was cut back by 2 bases and J by 4 bases.